The 13 T cell receptor beta chains given below trace back to one sample, sequenced in a study of PD-L1 blockade in urothelial cancer. As to time point: peripheral blood 6 weeks after treatment start. The table came from immunoSEQ multiplex PCR; TCRdb's copy has only in-frame clones and leaves some out. Seen here are about 41,000 clones, roughly 81% observed once, and the top ten hold 2.5% to 3%. The specimen was PBMCs, collected around atezolizumab (anti-PD-L1) treatment. These receptors were collected from a man between 65 and 85 years old with urothelial cancer.

The chain uses TRBV27 and TRBJ2-7; 13 bases match TRBD2. V shed 5 bases and J 7 bases; nucleotides not matched to a gene: 11. The CDR3 sequence is 16 residues long. The V gene's germline CDR1 is MNHEY and CDR2 SMNVEV (reference sequence). The CDR3 protein is CASSMTWTSGRGEQYF. CDR3 bases: TGTGCCAGCAGTATGACCTGGACTAGCGGGAGAGGAGAGCAGTACTTC.

This chain joins TRBV18 and TRBJ2-7; 7 bases fit TRBD2. The CDR3 has 14 residues. Germline assignment: CDR1 KGHSH and CDR2 LQKENI. V dropped 1 base and J dropped 5; count of bases not matched to a gene: 5. The CDR3 loop is CASSPRLGRDEQYF. The CDR3 region has the DNA TGTGCCAGCTCACCACGTTTAGGGAGGGACGAGCAGTACTTC. Filled out from reference TRBV18 and TRBJ2-7, the complete variable domain reads NAGVMQNPRHLVRRRGQEARLRCSPMKGHSHVYWYRQLPEEGLKFMVYLQKENIIDESGMPKERFSAEFPKEGPSILRIQQVVRGDSAAYFCASSPRLGRDEQYFGPGTRLTVT.

The chain couples TRBV6-1 to TRBJ1-5, with D unclear. V was pared by 1 base and J by 0 bases, with 10 bases between. CDR1 is MNHNS, CDR2 SASEGT, per germline. The CDR3 consists of 16 residues. In nucleotides, the CDR3 is TGTGCCAGCAGTGAAGGAGCGGGGAATAGCAATCAGCCCCAGCATTTT. It codes for CASSEGAGNSNQPQHF.

The gene calls are TRBV4-2 and TRBJ2-2; 8 bases are a match to TRBD2. Germline trimming cut 3 bases from V and 3 bases from J; bases unmatched to any gene: 0. CDR3 length equals 14 residues. The germline gives CDR1 LGHNA, CDR2 YNFKEQ. This chain's CDR3 is CASSQGLDTGELFF. In DNA, the CDR3 is TGTGCCAGCAGCCAGGGACTAGACACCGGGGAGCTGTTTTTT.

This clone was counted a few times. The rearrangement joins TRBV11-3 to TRBJ2-2; the D is unclear. V was pared by 5 bases and J by 0 bases, with 7 bases between. The CDR3 sequence is 14 residues long. The germline CDR1 and CDR2 sequences are SGHNT and YENEEA. CDR3 sequence reads: CASSRSANTGELFF. The CDR3 DNA sequence: TGTGCCAGCAGCCGCAGCGCGAACACCGGGGAGCTGTTTTTT.

The chain employs TRBV6-1 and TRBJ1-2; TRBD1 agrees at 8 bases. The CDR3 extends over 14 amino acids. V trimming: 3 bases; J trimming: 7 bases; junction bases outside the gene matches: 7. Germline CDR1 reads MNHNS; CDR2 reads SASEGT. CDR3 protein: CASSEPQGVGGYTF. Here the CDR3 DNA reads TGTGCCAGCAGTGAGCCACAGGGGGTTGGTGGCTACACCTTC.

The rearrangement links TRBV2 to TRBJ2-1, with D possibly being TRBD1 (6 bases). V gave up 9 bases and J gave up 0 bases, with 12 bases separating them. This CDR3 has 14 residues. Germline CDR1 reads SNHLY; CDR2 reads FYNNEI. Here the CDR3 reads CASGGRSSYNEQFF. The CDR3 DNA reads TGTGCCAGTGGGGGCCGAAGCTCCTACAATGAGCAGTTCTTC.

V and J are TRBV6-5 and TRBJ2-7; a possible D gene is TRBD1 (5 bases). The CDR3 consists of 11 residues. V was pared by 4 bases and J by 7 bases, with 8 bases between. Germline values: CDR1 MNHEY, CDR2 SVGAGI. CDR3 residues: CASSLRGEQYF. As DNA, the CDR3 is TGTGCCAGCAGTTTAAGGGGAGAGCAGTACTTC.

The chain employs TRBV6-1 and TRBJ2-5; D is ambiguous. V dropped 0 bases and J dropped 5 bases, with 4 bases sitting between them. Germline V gene sequence: CDR1 MNHNS, CDR2 SASEGT. The CDR3 consists of 12 residues. The CDR3 coding sequence is TGTGCCAGCAGTGAAGCTCTGGAGACCCAGTACTTC. Translated: CASSEALETQYF.

J is TRBJ2-1 and V is TRBV15; 7 nucleotides match TRBD2. Germline CDR1 reads LNHNV; CDR2 reads YYDKDF (reference sequence). J was trimmed by 0 bases and V by 2 bases; bases with no gene match: 7. This CDR3 contains 17 residues. The CDR3 DNA is TGTGCCACCAGCAGACTCATAGCGGGTAGCTCCTACAATGAGCAGTTCTTC. Translated: CATSRLIAGSSYNEQFF. Variable domain in full (rest from reference TRBV15 and TRBJ2-1): DAMVIQNPRYQVTQFGKPVTLSCSQTLNHNVMYWYQQKSSQAPKLLFHYYDKDFNNEADTPDNFQSRRPNTSFCFLDIRSPGLGDTAMYLCATSRLIAGSSYNEQFFGPGTRLTVL.

This chain joins TRBV30 and TRBJ1-2; weak D call: TRBD1 (6 bases). Germline lookup yields CDR1 GTSNPN and CDR2 SVGIG (reference sequence). V shed 1 base and J shed 5 bases, with 8 bases lying between them. The CDR3 consists of 12 residues. The CDR3 loop is CAWSGTGYGYTF. In DNA, the CDR3 is TGTGCCTGGAGTGGAACAGGGTATGGCTACACCTTC.

This clone has only a few counts. Written as DNA, the CDR3 is TGCGCCAGCAGCTCGAATGGTAGTGCGGCTAGCGGGAATAAAGAGACCCAGTACTTC. Its protein is CASSSNGSAASGNKETQYF. The chain combines TRBV5-1 with TRBJ2-5, with 9 bases fitting TRBD2. V dropped 3 bases and J dropped 3; count of bases not matched to a gene: 18. There are 19 residues in the CDR3. Looked up from germline, CDR1 is SGHRS and CDR2 is YFSETQ.

This clone was seen a handful of times. This chain joins TRBV19 and TRBJ2-3; 8 positions match TRBD2. From germline, CDR1 is LNHDA and CDR2 SQIVND (reference sequence). V shed 5 bases and J 0 bases; nucleotides not matched to a gene: 13. This CDR3 has 18 residues. The CDR3 bases are TGTGCCAGTAGTGGCAGCCTAGCGGGTCACCCTAGCACAGATACGCAGTATTTT. Its translation is CASSGSLAGHPSTDTQYF.